This T cell receptor (beta chain) emerged from a study of blood T cell repertoires in COVID-19. Study as a whole: T cells, B-cell-depleted T cells, or PBMCs provided the cDNA or gDNA that served as material.

The CDR3 has 12 amino acids. V lost 6 bases to trimming and J lost 9 bases, with 12 bases between them. Sequencing used immunoSEQ multiplex PCR; TCRdb keeps in-frame clones, though not all of them. The sample has 100,000 or so clones; roughly 92% are singletons. This rearrangement joins TRBV12-3 or TRBV12-4 to TRBJ2-1; the D is unclear. The sequencing sample was made of peripheral blood. The receptor comes from a woman between 50 and 59 years old with COVID-19, enrolled during active disease. CDR3 residues: CASSQALIEQFF. CDR3 DNA: TGTGCCAGCAGCCAAGCTTTAATTGAGCAGTTCTTC.